This entry lists 23 T cell receptor delta chains sequenced from one sample in a study of Vδ1+ human thymocytes. General study points: Thymic TRG and TRD repertoires appeared highly polyclonal.

RNA was extracted from the cells and then reverse transcribed. Multiplex PCR used pooled V-gene forward primers and a constant-region reverse primer to amplify CDR3s. TCRdb re-called clones from the multiplex PCR reads using CATT. The sample includes over 65,000 delta-chain clones, around 35% seen only once; the top ten take roughly 0.25%. These receptors have no known antigen. The material sequenced was Vdelta1+ gamma-delta thymocytes from the thymus. Subset here: FACS-sorted CD3+ TCRalphabeta- TCRVdelta1+ TCRVdelta2- thymocytes. The origin of the receptors is a boy younger than two who had congenital heart surgery.

This rearrangement joins TRDV1 to TRDJ1, with D perhaps TRDD3 (10 bases). Trimming left V 3 bases short and J 0 bases short, with 29 bases between. Germline V gives CDR1 TSWWSYY, CDR2 QGS. The CDR3 runs 21 residues. The DNA for the CDR3 is TGTGCTCTTGGGGACCCAGGCCTTCCTACGTACTGGGGGATCTACACCGATAAACTCATCTTT. Its translation is CALGDPGLPTYWGIYTDKLIF.

The rearrangement links TRDV1 to TRDJ1; D not resolved. Trimming shortened V by 2 bases and J by 2 bases, and 12 bases separated the two germline ends. The CDR3 is 15 residues long. Germline CDR1 reads TSWWSYY; CDR2 reads QGS. In DNA form, the CDR3 reads TGTGCTCTTGGGGAAAAGGTCTCGGTAACCGATAAACTCATCTTT. Its protein is CALGEKVSVTDKLIF.

This clone came up a few times. One end of the junction does not line up with germline, which may come from a read error. Other DNA sequences within the sample encode an identical CDR3. V and J are TRDV2 and TRDJ1; weak D call: TRDD3 (6 bases). CDR1 is GEAIGNYY and CDR2 is EKD in the germline V gene. The CDR3 has 17 amino acids. The DNA for the CDR3 is TGTGCCTGTGACACCGTCGCCTGGGGCCCGCGAAGGGATAAACTCATCTTC. Residues: CACDTVAWGPRRDKLIF.

The chain carries TRDV1 and TRDJ1; unclear D gene. The germline V and J ends were trimmed by 1 base and 2 bases, with 5 bases remaining between them. Germline-derived CDR1 and CDR2 are TSWWSYY and QGS. This CDR3 is built from 13 residues. The CDR3 DNA sequence: TGTGCTCTTGGGGAACCCTCGACCGATAAACTCATCTTT. Translation gives CALGEPSTDKLIF.

The chain carries TRDV1 and TRDJ1; D gene uncertain. CDR1 is TSWWSYY, CDR2 QGS, per germline. Trimming cost V 5 bases and J 3 bases, with 10 bases left between them. This CDR3 spans 13 amino acids. CDR3 bases: TGTGCTCTTGGGCCCCCATGGGCCGATAAACTCATCTTT. Amino acid sequence: CALGPPWADKLIF.

This chain connects TRDV1 to TRDJ1; 7 positions agree with TRDD2. Germline assignment: CDR1 TSWWSYY and CDR2 QGS. Trimming at V came to 1 base and at J to 0 bases, leaving 14 bases not matched to a gene. This CDR3 is 19 amino acids long. The CDR3 nucleotides read TGTGCTCTTGGGGAACAAGCTAGCCTTCCTTCCACGTACACCGATAAACTCATCTTT. Translation gives CALGEQASLPSTYTDKLIF.

This sequence joins TRDV1 and TRDJ1; D gene uncertain. The CDR3 covers 16 residues. V dropped 0 bases and J dropped 0 bases, with 11 bases sitting between them. Germline V gives CDR1 TSWWSYY, CDR2 QGS. CDR3 in DNA: TGTGCTCTTGGGGAACTTTCCCAGGCGTACACCGATAAACTCATCTTT. Amino acid sequence: CALGELSQAYTDKLIF.

Remarks on this clone: At one end, the junction sequence differs from germline, possibly due to a read error. The V gene is TRDV1, the J gene TRDJ1, with 12 bases matching TRDD3. CDR1 is TSWWSYY, CDR2 QGS, per germline. This CDR3 is 21 amino acids long. CDR3 residues: CALGKLPPVLGDTEGTDKLIF. CDR3 nucleotides: TGTGCTCTTGGGAAACTTCCCCCAGTACTGGGGGATACAGAGGGGACCGATAAACTCATCTTT.

J is TRDJ1 and V is TRDV2, with 9 bases aligning to TRDD3. Germline assignment: CDR1 GEAIGNYY and CDR2 EKD. The CDR3 sequence is 17 residues long. Trimming at V came to 9 bases and at J to 1 base, leaving 17 bases not matched to a gene. This chain's CDR3 is CATGPRGYALGTDKLIF. CDR3 coding DNA: TGTGCCACCGGCCCGCGGGGATACGCATTGGGCACCGATAAACTCATCTTT.

In this sample, this clone turned up a few times. The chain employs TRDV1 and TRDJ1, with D perhaps matching TRDD3 (6 bases). Trimming took off 2 bases at V and 0 bases at J, with 13 bases between the two ends. This CDR3 spans 16 amino acids. The germline V gene has CDR1 TSWWSYY and CDR2 QGS. The CDR3 DNA is TGTGCTCTTGGGGAAGAGCAACGGGGATACACCGATAAACTCATCTTT. Residues: CALGEEQRGYTDKLIF.

The V gene is TRDV1, the J gene TRDJ1, with 7 bases matching TRDD3. There are 18 residues in the CDR3. In germline, CDR1 is TSWWSYY, CDR2 QGS. The V gene end was trimmed by 2 bases and the J gene end by 2 bases; junction bases not matched to a gene: 14. CDR3 sequence reads: CALGEIPLSWGVTDKLIF. The CDR3 coding sequence is TGTGCTCTTGGGGAAATTCCCTTGTCCTGGGGGGTTACCGATAAACTCATCTTT.

J is TRDJ1 and V is TRDV1; a possible D gene is TRDD3 (6 bases). The V end was cut by 0 bases, the J end by 6 bases, with 11 bases between. The CDR3 consists of 14 residues. Germline V gene data show CDR1 as TSWWSYY and CDR2 as QGS. In DNA form, the CDR3 reads TGTGCTCTTGGGGAACTCAGTGGGGATTATAAACTCATCTTT. Its protein product is CALGELSGDYKLIF.

This clone showed up just a few times. V usage is TRDV1 and J usage is TRDJ1, with D possibly matching TRDD2 (6 bases). This CDR3 is built from 16 residues. Per germline, CDR1 TSWWSYY and CDR2 QGS. Trimming took 1 base from V and 4 from J, leaving 16 bases between them. In DNA, the CDR3 is TGTGCTCTTGGGGAACCATATCCTACAACCAACGATAAACTCATCTTT. As protein: CALGEPYPTTNDKLIF.

Only a few counts were recorded for this clone. This chain joins TRDV1 and TRDJ1, with 9 bases aligning to TRDD3. Germline V lookup: CDR1 TSWWSYY, CDR2 QGS. The junction had 20 bases not matched to a gene; V was cut back by 2 bases and J by 10 bases. This CDR3 has 18 amino acids. The CDR3 loop is CALGETEDLSWGITGLIF. In DNA form, the CDR3 reads TGTGCTCTTGGGGAAACGGAGGACCTTTCGTGGGGGATAACTGGACTCATCTTT.

V gene TRDV1 combines with J gene TRDJ1, with D possibly being TRDD2 or TRDD3 (6 bases each). Per germline, CDR1 TSWWSYY and CDR2 QGS. The germline V and J ends were trimmed by 4 bases and 1 base, with 31 bases remaining between them. The CDR3 is 21 residues long. CDR3 sequence (DNA): TGTGCTCTTGGGGTTACGCCCTCCTCCTACGGGTGGGGGGGGCGCACCGATAAACTCATCTTT. Amino acid sequence: CALGVTPSSYGWGGRTDKLIF.

The V gene is TRDV1, the J gene TRDJ1; D perhaps matches TRDD2 (5 bases). V was cut by 1 base and J by 1 base, with 16 bases left in between. The length of the CDR3 is 17 residues. Germline V lookup: CDR1 TSWWSYY, CDR2 QGS. The DNA of the CDR3 is TGTGCTCTTGGGGAACCGCCCTACAGGATGGGCACCGATAAACTCATCTTT. It specifies CALGEPPYRMGTDKLIF.

The chain recombines TRDV1 with TRDJ1; TRDD3 matches 10 bases. V shed 0 bases and J 5 bases; nucleotides not matched to a gene: 27. The CDR3 is 23 amino acids. Germline loops: CDR1 TSWWSYY, CDR2 QGS. CDR3 nucleotide sequence: TGTGCTCTTGGGGAACTAACCCCCTCCCCCTATACTACAACTGGGGGATTCTTGGATAAACTCATCTTT. As protein: CALGELTPSPYTTTGGFLDKLIF.

This clone was seen only a few times. The chain recombines TRDV1 with TRDJ1; D is ambiguous. In germline, CDR1 is TSWWSYY, CDR2 QGS. The CDR3 loop spans 18 amino acids. The V and J ends lost 0 bases and 1 base respectively, with 18 bases between them. CDR3 protein: CALGELSVTATLTDKLIF. In DNA, the CDR3 is TGTGCTCTTGGGGAACTGTCAGTGACCGCAACCCTCACCGATAAACTCATCTTT.

This sequence joins TRDV1 and TRDJ1; 9 bases are a match to TRDD3. Per germline, CDR1 TSWWSYY and CDR2 QGS. J gave up 0 bases and V 1 base, and 6 bases lay outside the gene matches. CDR3 length equals 17 residues. CDR3 DNA: TGTGCTCTTGGGGAACCCAAACTGGGGGAGCACACCGATAAACTCATCTTT. Its translation: CALGEPKLGEHTDKLIF.

The rearrangement joins TRDV1 to TRDJ1; 12 bases match TRDD3. The CDR3 has 22 residues. J was trimmed by 2 bases and V by 0 bases; bases with no gene match: 19. CDR1 is TSWWSYY and CDR2 is QGS in the germline V gene. The CDR3 loop reads CALGELFLRGFGWGIRTDKLIF. CDR3 nucleotides: TGTGCTCTTGGGGAACTATTCCTACGTGGGTTCGGCTGGGGGATACGTACCGATAAACTCATCTTT.

This chain connects TRDV1 to TRDJ1; 8 nucleotides agree with TRDD3. The CDR3 length is 18 residues. The V and J ends lost 4 bases and 3 bases, in that order; junction bases with no gene match: 16. From germline, CDR1 is TSWWSYY and CDR2 QGS. The CDR3 spells CALGGHSLHWGPADKLIF. CDR3 DNA: TGTGCTCTTGGGGGACATAGCCTTCACTGGGGGCCGGCCGATAAACTCATCTTT.

Only a few counts were recorded for this clone. The chain carries TRDV1 and TRDJ1; tentatively, D is TRDD2 or TRDD3 (5 bases each). This CDR3 region has 19 residues. Germline-derived CDR1 and CDR2 are TSWWSYY and QGS. Trimming took off 2 bases at V and 0 bases at J, with 22 bases between the two ends. The CDR3 bases are TGTGCTCTTGGGGAATTTGGGGCCTTCTTCCCAAAATACACCGATAAACTCATCTTT. Encoded protein: CALGEFGAFFPKYTDKLIF.

The chain joins TRDV2 to TRDJ3; 10 positions match TRDD3. There are 21 residues in the CDR3. Germline assignment: CDR1 GEAIGNYY and CDR2 EKD. V shed 0 bases, J shed 0 bases, and the junction held 10 bases outside the gene matches. CDR3 coding DNA: TGTGCCTGTGACACCATTACTGGGGGATCAACTAGCTCCTGGGACACCCGACAGATGTTTTTC. Its translation is CACDTITGGSTSSWDTRQMFF.